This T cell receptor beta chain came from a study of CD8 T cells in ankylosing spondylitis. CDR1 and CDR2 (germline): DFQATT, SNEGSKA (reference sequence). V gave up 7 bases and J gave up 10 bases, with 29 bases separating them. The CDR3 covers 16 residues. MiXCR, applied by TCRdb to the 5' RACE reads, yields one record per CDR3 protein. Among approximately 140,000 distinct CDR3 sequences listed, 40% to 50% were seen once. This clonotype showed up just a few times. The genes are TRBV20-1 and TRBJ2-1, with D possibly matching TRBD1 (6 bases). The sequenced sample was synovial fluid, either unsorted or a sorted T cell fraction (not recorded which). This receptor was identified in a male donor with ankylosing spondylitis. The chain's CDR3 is CSVGKNGLTLGGEQFF. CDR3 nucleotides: TGCAGTGTGGGCAAAAACGGGCTAACCCTAGGGGGAGAGCAGTTCTTC.